This paragraph reports one T cell receptor beta chain. The antigen is undetermined. V was cut by 3 bases and J by 2 bases, with 15 bases left in between. Germline assignment: CDR1 MGHDK and CDR2 SYGVNS. The CDR3 extends over 16 amino acids. The data are from a study of Ad26.COV2.S vaccination and SARS-CoV-2 variants. Notes on the study in general: Non-spike TCR breadth showed similarity between vaccine and placebo recipients.

The treatment is: roughly 20 received Ad26.COV2.S at low or high dose, single or two shots; five or six received placebo; per-sample allocation not given. Sampling occurred on day 63 after the first vaccine or placebo injection. Clones were read by immunoSEQ multiplex PCR, and TCRdb kept only the in-frame ones, dropping some. The sample has under 550,000 clones, about 93% seen once. The clonotype comes from a person aged 18 to 65 who received the Ad26.COV2.S COVID-19 vaccine or a placebo. The source was peripheral blood, collected in a trial of Ad26.COV2.S vaccine versus placebo. The chain couples TRBV25-1 to TRBJ2-3; D perhaps matches TRBD1 (6 bases). The CDR3: CASSETGSLLTDTQYF. The CDR3 bases are TGTGCCAGCAGTGAGACAGGAAGCCTCCTCACAGATACGCAGTATTTT.